In its sample, the clone carrying this T cell receptor beta chain ranks as medium-sized. Antigen: not known. Stated time point: sample taken at primary tumor resection. The V and J ends lost 3 bases and 8 bases, in that order; junction bases with no gene match: 15. This CDR3 spans 18 amino acids. Germline V gene sequence: CDR1 SGHVS, CDR2 FQNEAQ. This record comes from a study of spatial heterogeneity in lung cancer. Study-level background: In raw reads, more than nine appearances on average were recorded for each unique TCR and UMI combination. Regarding the study as a whole: Counts of expanded intratumoral alpha and beta TCRs tracked tumor mutation counts. Estimated TCR-seq coverage of tumor T cells was only 6.5% to 7.5% for alpha chains. For beta chains, the corresponding estimate was about 12%.

Each CDR3 protein is one row after TCRdb ran MiXCR on the 5' RACE reads. The sample records under 4,000 distinct CDR3 sequences, under 6.5% being singletons. This clonotype was obtained from a male donor with early-stage non-small cell lung cancer. The chain recombines TRBV7-8 with TRBJ1-4, with TRBD1 identical over 10 bases. This material consisted of lung tumor tissue, taken at surgery. The CDR3 region has the DNA TGTGCCAGCAGCTTCGAATTCGGGACAGGGGTAGCAGGAGAAAAACTGTTTTTT. Translation gives CASSFEFGTGVAGEKLFF.